This T cell receptor (beta chain) came from a study of blood T cell repertoires in COVID-19. Whole-study context: Whether acute or convalescent, the COVID-19 samples came from the United States, Italy and Spain. Sample material is recorded as cDNA or gDNA derived from T cells, B-cell-depleted T cells, or PBMCs.

Repertoires were generated with immunoSEQ multiplex PCR, while TCRdb's copy carries only in-frame clones and drops some. The data show some 73,000 clones, approximately 80% seen once. The source of this sequence is a woman aged 60 to 75 with acute or convalescent COVID-19. The sequenced sample was peripheral blood.

The DNA of the CDR3 is TGTGCCAGCAGTGGGGACAGGGGGCGACCCGCTTTCTTT. Protein product: CASSGDRGRPAFF. The rearrangement links TRBV6-4 to TRBJ1-1; 12 positions agree with TRBD1. Germline CDR1 MRHNA, CDR2 SNTAGT. The CDR3 totals 13 residues. After removal of 4 bases from V and 11 bases from J, the junction contained 5 bases not matched to a gene.